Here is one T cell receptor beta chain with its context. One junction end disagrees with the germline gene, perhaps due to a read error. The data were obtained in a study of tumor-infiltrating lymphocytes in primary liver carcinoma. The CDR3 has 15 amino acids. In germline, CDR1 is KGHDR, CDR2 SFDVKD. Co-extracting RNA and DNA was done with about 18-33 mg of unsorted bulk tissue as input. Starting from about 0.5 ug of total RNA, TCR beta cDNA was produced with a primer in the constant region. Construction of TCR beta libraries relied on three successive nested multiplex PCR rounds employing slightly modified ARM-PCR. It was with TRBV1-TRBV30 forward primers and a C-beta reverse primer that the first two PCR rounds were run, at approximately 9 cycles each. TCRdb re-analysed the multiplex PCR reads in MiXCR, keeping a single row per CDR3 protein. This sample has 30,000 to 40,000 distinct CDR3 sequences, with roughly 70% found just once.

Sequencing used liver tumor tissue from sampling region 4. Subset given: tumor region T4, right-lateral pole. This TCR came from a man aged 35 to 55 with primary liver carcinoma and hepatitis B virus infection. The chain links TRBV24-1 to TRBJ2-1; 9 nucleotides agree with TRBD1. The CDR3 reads CVTSDSGTGNNEQLF. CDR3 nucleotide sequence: TGTGTCACCAGTGACTCGGGGACAGGGAACAATGAGCAGCTCTTC.